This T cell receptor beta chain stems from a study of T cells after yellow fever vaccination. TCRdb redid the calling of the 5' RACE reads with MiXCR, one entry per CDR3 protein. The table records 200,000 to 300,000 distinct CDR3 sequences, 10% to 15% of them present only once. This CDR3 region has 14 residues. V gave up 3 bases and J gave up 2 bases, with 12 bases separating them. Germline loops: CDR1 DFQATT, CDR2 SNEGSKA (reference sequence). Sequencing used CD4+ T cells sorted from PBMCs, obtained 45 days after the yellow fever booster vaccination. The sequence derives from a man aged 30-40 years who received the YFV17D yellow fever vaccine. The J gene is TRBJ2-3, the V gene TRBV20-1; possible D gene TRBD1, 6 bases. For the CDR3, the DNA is TGCAGTGCTAGCAATAGGGGGAACACAGATACGCAGTATTTT. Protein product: CSASNRGNTDTQYF.